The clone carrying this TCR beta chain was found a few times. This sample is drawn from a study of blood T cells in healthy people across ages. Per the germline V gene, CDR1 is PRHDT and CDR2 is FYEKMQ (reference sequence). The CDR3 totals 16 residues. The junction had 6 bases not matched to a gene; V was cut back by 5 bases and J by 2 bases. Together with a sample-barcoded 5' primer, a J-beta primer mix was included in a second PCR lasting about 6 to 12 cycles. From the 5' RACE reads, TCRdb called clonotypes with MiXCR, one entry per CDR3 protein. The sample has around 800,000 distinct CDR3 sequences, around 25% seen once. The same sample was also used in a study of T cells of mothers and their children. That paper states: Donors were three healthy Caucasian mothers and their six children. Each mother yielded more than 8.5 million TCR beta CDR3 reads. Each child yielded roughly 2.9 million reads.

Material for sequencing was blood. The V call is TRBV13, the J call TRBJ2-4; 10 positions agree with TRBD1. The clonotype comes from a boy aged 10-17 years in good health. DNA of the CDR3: TGTGCCAGCAGCCGCCGGGACAGGGGACCCAAAAACATTCAGTACTTC. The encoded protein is CASSRRDRGPKNIQYF.